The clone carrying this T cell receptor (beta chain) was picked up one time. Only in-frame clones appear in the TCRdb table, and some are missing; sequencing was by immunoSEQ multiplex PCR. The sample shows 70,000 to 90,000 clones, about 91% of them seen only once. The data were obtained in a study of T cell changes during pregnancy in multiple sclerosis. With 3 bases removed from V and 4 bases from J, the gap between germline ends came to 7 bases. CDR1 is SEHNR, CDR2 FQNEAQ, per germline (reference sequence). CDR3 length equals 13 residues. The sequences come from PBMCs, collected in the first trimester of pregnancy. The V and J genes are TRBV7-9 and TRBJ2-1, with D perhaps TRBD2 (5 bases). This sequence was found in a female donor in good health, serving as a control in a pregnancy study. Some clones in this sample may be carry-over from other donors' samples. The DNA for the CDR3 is TGTGCCAGCAGCTTGGAGGTATACAATGAGCAGTTCTTC. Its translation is CASSLEVYNEQFF. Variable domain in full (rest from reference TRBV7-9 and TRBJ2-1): DTGVSQNPRHKITKRGQNVTFRCDPISEHNRLYWYRQTLGQGPEFLTYFQNEAQLEKSRLLSDRFSAERPKGSFSTLEIQRTEQGDSAMYLCASSLEVYNEQFFGPGTRLTVL.